This T cell receptor (beta chain) was identified during a study of CD8 T cells in Susac syndrome. Findings and limits, study-wide: An acknowledgment was made by the study that its TCR sequencing and HLA analysis involved relatively few individuals.

Blood CD8+ and CD4+ T cells underwent high-throughput TCR beta sequencing. Negative isolation was applied to CD8+ and CD4+ T cells, and FACS enrichment was applied to TEMRA cells. With random hexamers, roughly 0.45 to 1 ug RNA was reverse transcribed. The method of amplification for TCR beta CDR3 was immunoSEQ multiplex PCR, covering 54 Vbeta and 13 Jbeta. TCRdb re-called the immunoSEQ multiplex PCR reads through MiXCR, storing one row per CDR3 protein. This sample carries about 210,000 distinct CDR3 sequences, approximately 93% of them seen once, and the ten largest clones take around 0.1%. CDR1 and CDR2 from the germline V gene are SQVTM and ANQGSEA. The CDR3 is made up of 13 amino acids. V was clipped by 4 bases and J by 8 bases; unmatched bases: 5. Worth noting for this clonotype: Its antigen is not known.

The sequenced sample was CD4+ T cells from PBMCs. The clonotype originates from a human donor in good health. The chain employs TRBV29-1 and TRBJ1-4; TRBD1 matches at 9 bases. CDR3 nucleotides: TGCAGCGTTGCGGAACAGGGGGCCGAAAAACTGTTTTTT. It is translated as CSVAEQGAEKLFF.